This TCR beta chain was sequenced during a study of blood T cell repertoires in COVID-19. As for the study in general: The analysed material was cDNA or gDNA that came from T cells, B-cell-depleted T cells, or PBMCs.

In germline, CDR1 is LGHDT, CDR2 YNNKEL (reference sequence). The V segment lost 0 bases and the J segment 5 bases; nucleotides outside the gene matches: 13. CDR3 length equals 19 residues. Per the original methods: Reference gene primer amplification gave estimated nucleated cell counts. Assay: immunoSEQ multiplex PCR; the TCRdb copy retains only in-frame clones and omits some. V and J calls and clone size come straight from that table; D and trimming were deduced from the DNA. Of 350,000 to 450,000 clones detected, about 89% appear once; the ten largest clones hold about 0.86%. Living in roughly 23 US areas, the participants were between about 18 and 90 years of age. Exposed participants came across a COVID-19 case within 2 weeks before study entry.

The rearrangement joins TRBV3-1 (or the pseudogene TRBV3-2) to TRBJ2-6, with 7 bases matching TRBD1. The sample taken for sequencing was PBMCs or T cells enriched from blood (not recorded which). The sequence came from a woman in her thirties or forties who had been exposed to COVID-19. CDR3 residues: CASSQEVADRPGWANVLTF. CDR3 sequence (DNA): TGTGCCAGCAGCCAAGAGGTGGCGGACAGGCCGGGCTGGGCCAACGTCCTGACTTTC.